A single TCR beta chain is shown here with its context. Looked up from germline, CDR1 is SNHLY and CDR2 is FYNNEI. CDR3 length: 14 amino acids. Trimming took 10 bases from V and 2 from J; bases not matched to a gene: 7. The sample belongs to a study of blood T cell repertoires in COVID-19. Overall study: Researchers got acute and convalescent COVID-19 samples from the United States, Italy and Spain. Sources were T cells, B-cell-depleted T cells, or PBMCs; the material itself was cDNA or gDNA.

Only in-frame clones appear in the TCRdb table, and some are missing; sequencing was by immunoSEQ multiplex PCR. Among roughly 130,000 clones listed, about 80% were seen once. This TCR derives from a woman older than 75 with acute or convalescent COVID-19. The chain couples TRBV2 to TRBJ2-1; TRBD1 aligns across 8 bases. Input material: peripheral blood. The CDR3 nucleotides read TGTGCCACCGATGACAGGGGTCCCTACAATGAGCAGTTCTTC. Translating it yields CATDDRGPYNEQFF.